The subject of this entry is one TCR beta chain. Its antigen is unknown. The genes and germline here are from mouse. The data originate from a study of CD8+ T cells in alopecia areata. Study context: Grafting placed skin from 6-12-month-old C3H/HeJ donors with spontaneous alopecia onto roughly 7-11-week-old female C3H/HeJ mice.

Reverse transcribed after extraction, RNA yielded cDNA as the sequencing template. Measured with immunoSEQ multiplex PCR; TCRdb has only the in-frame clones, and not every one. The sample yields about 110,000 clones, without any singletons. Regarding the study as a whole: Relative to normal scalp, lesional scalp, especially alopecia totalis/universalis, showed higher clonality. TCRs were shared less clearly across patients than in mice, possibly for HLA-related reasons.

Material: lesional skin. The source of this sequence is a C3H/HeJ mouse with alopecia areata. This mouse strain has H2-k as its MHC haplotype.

Here the CDR3 reads CASSPDWGGSAETLYF. CDR3 bases read: TGTGCTAGCAGCCCGGACTGGGGGGGTAGTGCAGAA. This chain connects TRBV17 to TRBJ2-3; TRBD2 matches at 12 bases. The read gets to within 4 residues of the CDR3 end, and the germline J gene fills in the rest. With V trimmed by 6 bases and J by 0 bases, 4 bases remained unmatched. The CDR3 is 16 residues long. Looked up from germline, CDR1 is MNHDT and CDR2 is YYDKIL.